This T cell receptor (beta chain) was identified during a study of PD-1 blockade in classical Hodgkin lymphoma (dated by TCRdb to between 2020 and 2021). Background on the whole study: Nivolumab dosing was 3 mg/kg intravenously every 2 weeks, continuing until either disease progression or unacceptable toxicity. A peripheral blood immune signature of response to PD-1 blockade in classical Hodgkin lymphoma was defined using TCR beta sequencing and CyTOF. Paper-wide results and their limitations: Trial patients achieving complete response had baseline diversity similar to newly diagnosed patients, whereas partial responders and progressors had significantly lower diversity. Diversity was lower in patients who began nivolumab less than 1 year after ASCT, so these patients were left out of later analyses to avoid confounding by immune reconstitution. Only a single clinical trial cohort was studied, and what caused the repertoire differences, possibly disease activity or prior therapy, remained undefined. Newly diagnosed patients were reported to have lower baseline TCR diversity than healthy donors, and relapsed/refractory patients were reported to have lower baseline TCR diversity still. A significant rise by C4D1 was seen in CD4+ but not CD8+ TCR diversity (p=0.0027 vs p=0.16), with the rise being most apparent in complete responders (p=0.02).

Explained via the paper, the time point label denotes: cycle 4 day 1 (C4D1), after around six weeks of nivolumab. Every trial patient had relapsed following autologous stem cell transplantation, and prior brentuximab vedotin exposure was what differed among cohorts A, B and C. Using a Miltenyi CD8+ T cell isolation kit, CD8+ T cells were purified from thawed PBMCs through magnetic negative selection. The trial cohort included some 53 patients with relapsed/refractory classical Hodgkin lymphoma, and each patient had a best overall response of complete response, partial response or progressive disease. Single-agent nivolumab was administered to trial patients in the multi-cohort phase II CheckMate 205 trial. An independent review committee assessed best overall response by applying the 2007 International Working Group response criteria. Trial PBMCs were collected just before the start of nivolumab (C1D1) and during therapy at cycle 2 day 1 and cycle 4 day 1. Peripheral blood was collected in 8 mL Vacutainer Cell Preparation Tubes, from which PBMCs were isolated by centrifugation and then cryopreserved. Purified CD4+ and CD8+ fractions were prepared only for cases with an additional available PBMC sample. Magnetically labelled cells were removed on LS columns in a quadroMACS separator, and the flow-through was collected as the purified fraction.

The Qiagen DNeasy kit was used to extract genomic DNA from unsorted PBMCs and from the negatively selected CD4+ and CD8+ fractions. Using primers that anneal to V and J segments, immunoSEQ multiplex PCR amplified the TCR beta CDR3 regions. A synthetic immune receptor repertoire was used to minimize amplification bias, and any remaining bias was removed computationally after sequencing. The authors' pipeline ran thus. Repertoire diversity was quantified as the Shannon entropy index using custom Python scripts. Unsorted, CD4+ and CD8+ repertoires were examined separately, except in combined analyses, for which CD4+ and CD8+ sequences were merged in silico. A clone counted as expanded when the clone's frequency after treatment rose at least 2-fold relative to C1D1, and clones undetected at baseline were given a pseudocount of 0.5. Singleton clones were defined as clones with 0 or 1 copy at C1D1, and non-singleton clones were defined as clones with 2 or more copies. By matching protein sequences in sorted samples from the same patient, clones expanded in unsorted samples were annotated as CD4+, CD8+ or unknown. Wilcoxon tests on paired samples were used to test diversity changes from C1D1 to C4D1. The table comes from immuneACCESS by way of TCRdb, which keeps in-frame sequences with V and J called. Part of the clones is missing from these tables; in studies checked, under half for an unresolved V gene and the rest for unknown reasons. The D gene and trimming were derived from the DNA, and the V and J assignments and clone size from that table. Across this sample there are more than 12,000 clones, with around 90% seen only once. The top ten clonotypes cover less than 20% of the sample.

As regards this clone: Its antigen is currently not known. The input lacks base qualities; no much larger clone sits a single base away.

The CDR3, from cysteine to phenylalanine, totals 14 residues. This entry keeps only the CDR3 DNA: 42 bases, framed from base 1. CDR1 and CDR2 are drawn from the germline V gene (reference sequence): MNHEY, SMNVEV. V ends up 8 bases short and J 1 base short, with an unmatched junction base count of 5. The sequences come from CD8+ T cells from blood, collected before the fourth cycle of nivolumab. This receptor chain uses TRBV27 and TRBJ2-7, with 10 middle bases fitting TRBD2. This TCR was recovered from a human donor with classical Hodgkin lymphoma. For the CDR3, the sequence is CASQRGGTSYEQYF. At the DNA level, the sequence is TGTGCCAGCCAGCGGGGGGGTACTTCCTACGAGCAGTACTTC.